Below, 15 T cell receptor beta chains from the same sample are listed, as sequenced in a study of blood T cell repertoires in COVID-19. Sequencing was performed with immunoSEQ multiplex PCR; in TCRdb, only in-frame clones are kept and a portion is missing. The sample carries roughly 22,000 clones, 82% recorded once. Material: peripheral blood. These receptors were collected from a human donor in a cohort sampled during active COVID-19.

The chain employs TRBV11-3 and TRBJ1-2; D is perhaps TRBD1 (5 bases). V dropped 4 bases and J dropped 2 bases, with 14 bases sitting between them. CDR1 SGHNT and CDR2 YENEEA come from the germline V gene. CDR3 length equals 15 residues. The CDR3 nucleotides read TGTGCCAGCAGCTCTCGGGTGGCAGGGAACTATGGCTACACCTTC. Residues: CASSSRVAGNYGYTF.

This clone has only one observation. The chain links TRBV7-6 to TRBJ2-7; 9 bases agree with TRBD2. Germline loops: CDR1 SGHVS, CDR2 FNYEAQ. This CDR3 has 16 residues. Germline trimming cut 0 bases from V and 4 bases from J; bases unmatched to any gene: 7. CDR3 sequence reads: CASSLAFAGGRYEQYF. In DNA form, the CDR3 reads TGTGCCAGCAGCTTAGCTTTTGCGGGAGGGAGGTACGAGCAGTACTTC. Filled out from reference TRBV7-6 and TRBJ2-7, the complete variable domain reads GAGVSQSPRYKVTKRGQDVALRCDPISGHVSLYWYRQALGQGPEFLTYFNYEAQQDKSGLPNDRFSAERPEGSISTLTIQRTEQRDSAMYRCASSLAFAGGRYEQYFGPGTRLTVT.

This chain joins TRBV19 and TRBJ2-5; no clear D. Between the trimmed V and J ends, which lost 4 bases and 2 bases, there was a span of 11 bases. In germline, CDR1 is LNHDA, CDR2 SQIVND (reference sequence). The CDR3 runs 14 residues. The CDR3 here is CASSTGRSQETQYF. In DNA form, the CDR3 reads TGTGCCAGTAGTACTGGGCGCAGTCAAGAGACCCAGTACTTC.

This clone was recorded only once. The junction and the germline gene differ at one end; a read error may be behind it. This chain connects TRBV7-3 to TRBJ2-2; D unresolved. The germline gives CDR1 SGHTA, CDR2 FQGTGA. The length of the CDR3 is 14 residues. The CDR3 reads CASSSPANTGELFF. CDR3 in DNA: TGTGCCAGCAGCTCCCCAGCGAATACCGGGGAGCTGTTTTTT.

This clone appeared a single time. The V and J genes are TRBV3-1 (or the pseudogene TRBV3-2) and TRBJ1-1; D is ambiguous. Trimming stripped 6 bases from V and 5 bases from J, with 10 bases between. Germline-derived CDR1 and CDR2 are LGHDT and YNNKEL (reference sequence). The CDR3 is 12 residues long. The CDR3 reads CASSLTRTEAFF. In DNA, the CDR3 is TGTGCCAGCAGTCTAACCCGGACTGAAGCTTTCTTT.

V and J are TRBV9 and TRBJ2-1; the match to TRBD1 covers 12 bases. V was clipped by 2 bases and J by 6 bases; unmatched bases: 3. The V gene's germline CDR1 is SGDLS and CDR2 YYNGEE. The CDR3 has 15 residues. In DNA form, the CDR3 reads TGTGCCAGCAGCGTCCGGGACAGGGGGCTCAATGAGCAGTTCTTC. Its protein is CASSVRDRGLNEQFF.

V usage is TRBV6-4 and J usage is TRBJ2-3, with 12 bases fitting TRBD2. This CDR3 contains 15 residues. The J segment lost 5 bases and the V segment lost 6 bases, leaving 6 bases of the junction unmatched. In germline, CDR1 is MRHNA, CDR2 SNTAGT. CDR3 amino acids: CASSETSGSGDTQYF. As DNA, the CDR3 is TGTGCCAGCAGCGAGACTAGCGGGAGTGGAGATACGCAGTATTTT.

The gene calls are TRBV9 and TRBJ2-5, with D hard to call. The CDR3 totals 15 residues. CDR1 is SGDLS, CDR2 YYNGEE, per germline. The ends were cut back, 2 bases at V and 2 bases at J, with 13 bases in the middle. CDR3 residues: CASSVAPVRQETQYF. As DNA, the CDR3 is TGTGCCAGCAGCGTCGCGCCCGTGAGGCAAGAGACCCAGTACTTC.

The chain recombines TRBV10-3 with TRBJ2-7; weak D call: TRBD1 (6 bases). This CDR3 spans 14 amino acids. CDR1 and CDR2 (germline): ENHRY, SYGVKD. Deletions cut 6 bases from V and 3 bases from J, with 15 bases between. The CDR3 is CAIRDPGTRYEQYF. The DNA of the CDR3 is TGTGCCATCAGAGACCCCGGGACACGCTACGAGCAGTACTTC.

V is TRBV7-9 and J is TRBJ1-2, with D unresolved. Germline CDR1 SEHNR, CDR2 FQNEAQ (reference sequence). The V gene lost 5 bases and the J gene lost 1 base, with 17 bases spanning the gap. The CDR3 length is 16 residues. Here the CDR3 DNA reads TGTGCCAGCAGCCCCGTAGGAGGGCGTAATAACTATGGCTACACCTTC. Its protein is CASSPVGGRNNYGYTF.

This clone has only one observation. The V and J genes are TRBV4-1 and TRBJ2-2, with D tentatively TRBD1 (5 bases). The CDR3 spans 18 residues. Germline V gene data show CDR1 as MGHRA and CDR2 as YSYEKL. V lost 4 bases and J 7 bases, leaving 25 bases between the germline ends. The DNA of the CDR3 is TGCGCCAGCAGCCGCTTTCCAGGCAGGGCACGGAGTAACGGGGAGCTGTTTTTT. Protein product: CASSRFPGRARSNGELFF.

The rearrangement uses TRBV5-1 and TRBJ1-1; D is perhaps TRBD1 (6 bases). V was shortened by 0 bases and J by 1 base, with 10 bases between the two germline ends. The CDR3 totals 15 residues. The germline V gene encodes CDR1 SGHRS and CDR2 YFSETQ. The CDR3 sequence: CASSLEDSGNTEAFF. CDR3 sequence (DNA): TGCGCCAGCAGCTTGGAGGACAGCGGGAACACTGAAGCTTTCTTT.

This sequence joins TRBV9 and TRBJ1-1; TRBD1 agrees at 10 bases. The germline CDR1 and CDR2 sequences are SGDLS and YYNGEE. This CDR3 is 13 amino acids long. V lost 3 bases, J lost 5 bases, and 1 base stayed unmatched. CDR3 nucleotides: TGTGCCAGCAGCGGGGACAGGGGAACTGAAGCTTTCTTT. Translating it yields CASSGDRGTEAFF.

The V gene is TRBV5-8, the J gene TRBJ2-7; D possibly corresponds to TRBD1 (5 bases). The germline gives CDR1 SGHTS, CDR2 YDEGEE. The CDR3 contains 14 residues. Trimming took 2 bases from V and 0 from J, leaving 9 bases between them. CDR3 nucleotides: TGTGCCAGCAGCTTCTCTAGGGGCTCCTACGAGCAGTACTTC. It translates to CASSFSRGSYEQYF.

This clone counts as large. The V and J genes are TRBV2 and TRBJ2-7, with TRBD2 matching 8 bases. Trimming removed 2 bases from V and 2 bases from J; junction bases left unmatched: 8. Per germline, CDR1 SNHLY and CDR2 FYNNEI. The length of the CDR3 is 16 residues. The CDR3 protein is CASSEPSGSLPYEQYF. The CDR3, as DNA: TGTGCCAGCAGTGAACCTAGCGGGTCACTCCCCTACGAGCAGTACTTC.